A single sample is the source of the 17 T cell receptor beta chains below, sequenced in a study of blood T cell repertoires in COVID-19. The repertoire was sequenced with immunoSEQ multiplex PCR; TCRdb's copy has only in-frame clones and lacks some. The data show 200,000 to 300,000 clones, with 88% seen just once and over 1.1% held by the top ten. Material: peripheral blood. The receptor set was obtained from an elderly man with acute or convalescent COVID-19.

This clone appeared a few times. DNA of the CDR3: TGTGCCAGCAGACGCACAGGGGGCCGAACTGAAGCTTTCTTT. It is translated as CASRRTGGRTEAFF. The chain links TRBV6-6 to TRBJ1-1; TRBD1 matches 9 bases. This CDR3 region has 14 residues. CDR1 and CDR2 from the germline V gene are MNHNY and SVGAGI (reference sequence). With V trimmed by 6 bases and J by 5 bases, 7 bases remained unmatched.

The chain combines TRBV6-2 or TRBV6-3 with TRBJ2-1, with D tentatively TRBD2 (6 bases). The CDR3 totals 12 residues. Trimming cost V 2 bases and J 13 bases, with 12 bases left between them. Germline V gene data show CDR1 as MNHEY and CDR2 as SVGEGT. CDR3 DNA sequence: TGTGCCAGCAGTTACCCCACTAGCATCCAGTTCTTC. Protein: CASSYPTSIQFF.

The CDR3 DNA is TGTGCCAGCGATGAGAGCTCCTACGAGCAGTACTTC. Encoded protein: CASDESSYEQYF. The chain uses TRBV2 and TRBJ2-7; D is uncertain. Germline V gene sequence: CDR1 SNHLY, CDR2 FYNNEI. This CDR3 contains 12 residues. Trimming left V 8 bases short and J 0 bases short, with 8 bases between.

In DNA form, the CDR3 reads TGCAGCGTTGGCCGGGGGAGCTCCTACGAGCAGTACTTC. As protein: CSVGRGSSYEQYF. The chain recombines TRBV29-1 with TRBJ2-7, with D perhaps matching TRBD2 (6 bases). CDR1 SQVTM and CDR2 ANQGSEA come from the germline V gene. The ends were cut back, 4 bases at V and 0 bases at J, with 10 bases in the middle. CDR3 size: 13 residues.

V is TRBV5-8 and J is TRBJ1-5; TRBD1 matches 7 bases. Germline trimming cut 4 bases from V and 2 bases from J; bases unmatched to any gene: 18. Germline CDR1 and CDR2: SGHTS and YDEGEE. There are 19 residues in the CDR3. CDR3 bases: TGTGCCAGCAGCATCCCCCGGGACAGTGGGCTGAGGCGCAATCAGCCCCAGCATTTT. This codes for CASSIPRDSGLRRNQPQHF.

This sequence joins TRBV10-3 and TRBJ1-6; possible D gene TRBD1, 5 bases. The CDR3 has 13 amino acids. The germline CDR1 and CDR2 sequences are ENHRY and SYGVKD. Trimming shortened V by 4 bases and J by 6 bases, and 7 bases separated the two germline ends. The CDR3, as DNA: TGTGCCATCAGTGGGGGGGGTAATTCACCCCTCCACTTT. Protein sequence: CAISGGGNSPLHF.

V usage is TRBV18 and J usage is TRBJ1-1; 7 bases are shared with TRBD1. CDR1 is KGHSH and CDR2 is LQKENI in the germline V gene. The CDR3 extends over 14 amino acids. The J segment lost 4 bases and the V segment lost 5 bases, leaving 7 bases of the junction unmatched. CDR3 in DNA: TGTGCCAGCTCATCCGAACAGGGGAGCACTGAAGCTTTCTTT. Amino acids: CASSSEQGSTEAFF.

This clone is a singleton in its sample. The genes are TRBV13 and TRBJ1-6, with 7 nucleotides matching TRBD1. This CDR3 contains 15 residues. J was trimmed by 7 bases and V by 2 bases; bases with no gene match: 5. Germline CDR1 is PRHDT and CDR2 is FYEKMQ (reference sequence). The CDR3 nucleotides are TGTGCCAGCAGCTTAAACAGGGGTGGAAATTCACCCCTCCACTTT. This sequence encodes CASSLNRGGNSPLHF.

The chain recombines TRBV6-2 or TRBV6-3 with TRBJ1-5, with D possibly TRBD1 on 5 matching bases. The V end was cut by 2 bases, the J end by 3 bases, with 11 bases between. The CDR3 contains 15 residues. Germline values: CDR1 MNHEY, CDR2 SVGEGT. The CDR3 sequence: CASSYAAGNNQPQHF. The CDR3, as DNA: TGTGCCAGCAGTTACGCGGCAGGGAACAATCAGCCCCAGCATTTT.

The chain has TRBV2 and TRBJ2-3; D call uncertain. V lost 6 bases, J lost 3 bases, and 7 bases lay in between. The germline V gene has CDR1 SNHLY and CDR2 FYNNEI. The CDR3 contains 12 residues. The CDR3: CASSDWTDTQYF. Here the CDR3 DNA reads TGTGCCAGCAGCGACTGGACAGATACGCAGTATTTT.

The rearrangement uses TRBV5-1 and TRBJ2-1; 8 nucleotides line up with TRBD2. Looked up from germline, CDR1 is SGHRS and CDR2 is YFSETQ. The CDR3 has 14 residues. Unmatched junction bases numbered 6, after V lost 3 bases and J lost 7 bases. For the CDR3, the DNA is TGCGCCAGCAGCTGGGGAGCGGGAGTGAATGAGCAGTTCTTC. It yields the protein CASSWGAGVNEQFF.

As concerns this clone: Other DNA sequences in this specimen translate into the identical CDR3. In DNA form, the CDR3 reads TGTGCCAGCAGTTTACGGGGTAACTATGGCTACACCTTC. Its protein product is CASSLRGNYGYTF. V gene TRBV28 combines with J gene TRBJ1-2; D ambiguous. V lost 2 bases, J lost 1 base, and 5 bases lay in between. Germline lookup yields CDR1 MDHEN and CDR2 SYDVKM. The CDR3 loop spans 13 amino acids.

J is TRBJ2-1 and V is TRBV7-2; the D is unclear. The CDR3 spans 14 residues. Trimming took 5 bases from V and 5 from J, leaving 13 bases between them. In germline, CDR1 is SGHTA, CDR2 FQGNSA. The CDR3 nucleotides are TGTGCCAGCAGCCCGTTTGCAGGTAACAATGAGCAGTTCTTC. This gives the protein CASSPFAGNNEQFF.

The chain uses TRBV2 and TRBJ1-1; D is possibly TRBD1 (5 bases). Germline assignment: CDR1 SNHLY and CDR2 FYNNEI. This CDR3 spans 14 amino acids. Trimming stripped 7 bases from V and 0 bases from J, with 12 bases between. In DNA form, the CDR3 reads TGTGCCAGCAAAGGAGGGGACCTGAACACTGAAGCTTTCTTT. This translates into CASKGGDLNTEAFF.

The V and J genes are TRBV7-8 and TRBJ1-2; no firm D call. This CDR3 has 14 amino acids. V was shortened by 5 bases and J by 6 bases, with 16 bases between the two germline ends. Per germline, CDR1 SGHVS and CDR2 FQNEAQ. The CDR3 nucleotides read TGTGCCAGCAGCCCGCAGACTGTAGGAGATGGCTACACCTTC. It is translated as CASSPQTVGDGYTF. The variable domain in full, completed from reference TRBV7-8 and TRBJ1-2, reads GAGVSQSPRYKVAKRGQDVALRCDPISGHVSLFWYQQALGQGPEFLTYFQNEAQLDKSGLPSDRFFAERPEGSVSTLKIQRTQQEDSAVYLCASSPQTVGDGYTFGSGTRLTVV.

The chain uses TRBV29-1 and TRBJ2-5; tentatively, D is TRBD1 (5 bases). V was pared by 6 bases and J by 1 base, with 9 bases between. The CDR3 covers 12 residues. Germline values: CDR1 SQVTM, CDR2 ANQGSEA. In DNA, the CDR3 is TGCAGCGTAGCAGACAGCCAAGAGACCCAGTACTTC. Translation gives CSVADSQETQYF.

This chain joins TRBV10-3 and TRBJ2-7; D possibly corresponds to TRBD1 (6 bases). In germline, CDR1 is ENHRY, CDR2 SYGVKD. This CDR3 region has 15 residues. Trimming took off 0 bases at V and 0 bases at J, with 9 bases between the two ends. DNA for the CDR3: TGTGCCATCAGTGAGTCACGGACAGCCTCCTACGAGCAGTACTTC. As protein: CAISESRTASYEQYF.